This T cell receptor beta chain was captured by sequencing in a study of blood T cell repertoires in COVID-19. Background on the study: The United States, Italy and Spain provided the acute and convalescent COVID-19 samples. PBMCs, B-cell-depleted T cells, or T cells provided the cDNA or gDNA that made up the material.

Original data processing: Scientists estimated how many nucleated cells there were by amplifying reference gene primers. Profiling relied on immunoSEQ multiplex PCR, and the TCRdb table lists in-frame clones only, not all of them. The DNA gave D and trimming, while V, J and clone size come from that table. The sample has 90,000 to 120,000 clones, roughly 83% seen once. This clone was observed once. The V end lost 3 bases, the J end lost 0 bases, and 12 bases lay between the germline ends. Germline CDR1 and CDR2: SGDLS and YYNGEE. This CDR3 comprises 15 residues. The J gene is TRBJ1-2, the V gene TRBV9, with D perhaps matching TRBD1 (6 bases). Sequencing was performed on peripheral blood. The sequence derives from a human donor in a cohort sampled during active COVID-19. DNA for the CDR3: TGTGCCAGCAGCGAGAGGGGGTCGCCTAACTATGGCTACACCTTC. Translated: CASSERGSPNYGYTF. Together with reference TRBV9 and TRBJ1-2, the CDR3 gives the full variable domain: DSGVTQTPKHLITATGQRVTLRCSPRSGDLSVYWYQQSLDQGLQFLIQYYNGEERAKGNILERFSAQQFPDLHSELNLSSLELGDSALYFCASSERGSPNYGYTFGSGTRLTVV.